The rows below give T cell receptor beta chains drawn from one sample of a study of shared clonotypes between healthy human individuals. Profiled with immunoSEQ multiplex PCR; TCRdb holds only in-frame clones, not every one. Of about 2.4 million clones in the sample, 90% to 95% were seen once. Sequenced material: naive CD4+ T cells from PBMCs. These receptors were obtained from a man younger than 30 in good health. Some clones in this sample may be carry-over from other donors' samples. Each CDR3 is given with its conserved first and last residue. Each record gives: D gene, V gene, clone size, J gene, CDR3 protein, CDR3 DNA. D genes are given only for firm matches. Clone size is stated in some rows and not others, as once, few, many or a class when expanded.

-	TRBV6-5	-	TRBJ2-7	CASRQPGIGYEQYF	TGTGCCAGCCGTCAACCGGGGATCGGGTACGAGCAGTACTTC
TRBD1	TRBV10-3	-	TRBJ2-1	CAISESGQGRNEQFF	TGTGCCATCAGTGAGTCGGGACAGGGGAGGAATGAGCAGTTCTTC
-	TRBV7-9	-	TRBJ1-2	CASSHNQGHAGGYTF	TGTGCCAGCAGCCATAACCAGGGACACGCGGGTGGCTACACCTTC
-	TRBV7-6	-	TRBJ2-7	CASSLFGAYEQYF	TGTGCCAGCAGCTTATTCGGGGCCTACGAGCAGTACTTC
TRBD2	TRBV6-5	-	TRBJ2-7	CASRSSGSSYEQYF	TGTGCCAGCAGATCAAGCGGGAGCTCCTACGAGCAGTACTTC
-	TRBV10-3	once	TRBJ2-5	CAISEWGEETQYF	TGTGCCATCAGTGAATGGGGGGAAGAGACCCAGTACTTC
-	TRBV7-3	-	TRBJ1-1	CASSFAENTEAFF	TGTGCCAGCAGCTTTGCAGAAAACACTGAAGCTTTCTTT
-	TRBV5-1	-	TRBJ1-2	CASGLMDTNYGYTF	TGCGCCAGCGGTCTTATGGACACTAACTATGGCTACACCTTC
-	TRBV15	-	TRBJ2-7	CATSRDPGGEQYF	TGTGCCACCAGCAGAGACCCTGGAGGAGAGCAGTACTTC
-	TRBV12-2	-	TRBJ2-1	CASRLAPSGGSSYNEQFF	TGTGCAAGTCGCTTAGCGCCCAGCGGGGGAAGCTCCTACAATGAGCAGTTCTTC
-	TRBV7-8	once	TRBJ2-5	CASSLRVSGRGPETQYF	TGTGCCAGCAGCTTAAGGGTCTCCGGCAGGGGTCCGGAGACCCAGTACTTC
TRBD1	TRBV11-2	-	TRBJ1-4	CASSLQQGYEKLFF	TGTGCCAGCAGCTTACAACAGGGGTATGAAAAACTGTTTTTT
-	TRBV29-1	-	TRBJ1-1	CTTVRGSANTEAFF	TGCACCACTGTCCGCGGCAGCGCGAACACTGAAGCTTTCTTT
TRBD1	TRBV13	-	TRBJ1-5	CASSQRGLGSYQPQHF	TGTGCCAGCAGCCAGAGGGGGCTGGGTAGCTATCAGCCCCAGCATTTT
TRBD1	TRBV19	-	TRBJ2-2	CASSGTGKTNTGELFF	TGTGCCAGTAGCGGGACAGGGAAAACGAACACCGGGGAGCTGTTTTTT